One sample yielded the 10 T cell receptor beta chains listed below, sequenced in a study of blood T cells in healthy people across ages. With a J-beta primer mix and a sample-barcoded 5' primer, a second PCR ran about 7 to 11 cycles. In TCRdb, the 5' RACE reads were re-called with MiXCR into one record per CDR3 protein. Of roughly 680,000 distinct CDR3 sequences listed, 20% to 25% are singletons. Input material: blood. The receptors come from a man between 70 and 80 years old in good health.

The chain combines TRBV29-1 with TRBJ2-5; the match to TRBD2 covers 9 bases. Gene TRBJ2-1 matches the end of the DNA better, so the J call may be wrong. The CDR3 runs 15 residues. Germline V gene sequence: CDR1 SQVTM, CDR2 ANQGSEA. This CDR3 reads CSVEDASGTYNEQFF. CDR3 bases: TGCAGCGTTGAAGATGCTAGCGGGACTTACAATGAGCAGTTCTTC.

To note about this clonotype: This may come from a read error, since a much larger clone is one base off. The gene calls are TRBV12-3 or TRBV12-4 and TRBJ1-2, with 7 bases fitting TRBD1. The CDR3 loop spans 17 amino acids. The CDR3 nucleotides are TGTGCCAGCGGCCGGGCGGAAGACAGGGCAGGAAGGGATGGCTGCACCTTC. It is translated as CASGRAEDRAGRDGCTF.

The chain combines TRBV10-3 with TRBJ2-3, with TRBD2 matching 11 bases. The CDR3 is made up of 14 amino acids. Germline CDR1 reads ENHRY; CDR2 reads SYGVKD. V lost 3 bases to trimming and J lost 13 bases; unmatched junction nucleotides: 9. The CDR3 is CAISDPLAGAPEYF. The CDR3 nucleotides are TGTGCCATCAGTGACCCACTAGCGGGGGCCCCGGAGTATTTT.

This clonotype was seen a handful of times. CDR3: CSARARSGQGKNIQYF. As DNA, the CDR3 is TGCAGTGCTAGAGCCCGCTCGGGACAGGGTAAAAACATTCAGTACTTC. V usage is TRBV20-1 and J usage is TRBJ2-4, with 9 nucleotides matching TRBD1. This CDR3 is 16 amino acids long. Germline V lookup: CDR1 DFQATT, CDR2 SNEGSKA (reference sequence). The J segment lost 4 bases and the V segment lost 1 base, leaving 8 bases of the junction unmatched.

Many counts were recorded for this clonotype. This chain uses TRBV7-6 with TRBJ2-7; 12 bases line up with TRBD2. The junction had 5 bases not matched to a gene; V was cut back by 5 bases and J by 3 bases. Looked up from germline, CDR1 is SGHVS and CDR2 is FNYEAQ. The CDR3 has 15 amino acids. The CDR3 coding sequence is TGTGCCAGCAGCGGAGCGACTAGCGGGAGCTACGAGCAGTACTTC. Protein product: CASSGATSGSYEQYF.

The chain combines TRBV10-3 with TRBJ1-2, with 8 bases identical to TRBD1. The CDR3 runs 14 residues. The trim removed 8 bases at V and 4 bases at J, leaving 9 bases unmatched. Germline CDR1 reads ENHRY; CDR2 reads SYGVKD. The CDR3, as DNA: TGTGCCATCGCGACCGGACAGGGTGGCTATGGCTACACCTTC. Amino acids: CAIATGQGGYGYTF.

This clonotype was seen ten or more times. An end of the junction differs from the germline gene, which may be a read error. The J gene is TRBJ2-7, the V gene TRBV7-2, with 7 nucleotides matching TRBD2. The length of the CDR3 is 15 residues. CDR1 SGHTA and CDR2 FQGNSA come from the germline V gene. CDR3 region: CASSLVVGRAYEQYF. The CDR3 DNA sequence: TGCGCCAGCAGCTTAGTCGTTGGGAGGGCCTACGAGCAGTACTTC.

This clonotype occurred a few times. The chain employs TRBV12-3 or TRBV12-4 and TRBJ1-2, with D maybe TRBD1 (5 bases). V lost 1 base, J lost 4 bases, and 10 bases lay in between. This CDR3 is 14 amino acids long. In DNA, the CDR3 is TGTGCCAGCAGTTTAGTAGCAGGGCTCTATGGCTACACCTTC. As protein: CASSLVAGLYGYTF.

V and J are TRBV10-3 and TRBJ2-1; D is perhaps TRBD1 (6 bases). This CDR3 is 23 amino acids long. Germline values: CDR1 ENHRY, CDR2 SYGVKD. Trimming left V 6 bases short and J 0 bases short, with 36 bases between. The CDR3 DNA reads TGTGCCATCAGACGGACAGCTCCGGGCTCAGACGGACGTGCTCCGAGCTCCTACAATGAGCAGTTCTTC. Translating gives CAIRRTAPGSDGRAPSSYNEQFF.

A note on this clonotype: A junction boundary mismatches the germline segment, possibly from a read error. The chain joins TRBV5-1 to TRBJ2-1; the D is unclear. This CDR3 has 15 residues. In germline, CDR1 is SGHRS, CDR2 YFSETQ. For the CDR3, the DNA is TGCGCCAGCAGCTTGTTGGAGTCCTCCCACAATGAGCAGTTCTTC. Residues: CASSLLESSHNEQFF.